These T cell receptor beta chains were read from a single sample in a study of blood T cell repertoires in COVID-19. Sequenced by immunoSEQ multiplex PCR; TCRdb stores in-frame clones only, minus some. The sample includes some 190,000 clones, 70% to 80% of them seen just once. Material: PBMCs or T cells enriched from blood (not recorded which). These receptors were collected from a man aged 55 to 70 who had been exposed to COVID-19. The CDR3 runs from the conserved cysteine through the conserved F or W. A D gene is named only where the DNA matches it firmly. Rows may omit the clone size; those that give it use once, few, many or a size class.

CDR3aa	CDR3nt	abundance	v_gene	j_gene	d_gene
CASSLGGVLEGGYTF	TGTGCCAGCAGCTTAGGGGGAGTTCTGGAGGGCGGCTACACCTTC	.	TRBV7-2	TRBJ1-2	.
CASSFRGNYGYTF	TGTGCCAGCAGTTTCCGGGGTAACTATGGCTACACCTTC	once	TRBV27	TRBJ1-2	.
CASSYSFPYTEAFF	TGTGCCAGCAGTTACTCTTTTCCTTACACTGAAGCTTTCTTT	.	TRBV6-5	TRBJ1-1	.
CASSSGLAWLGEQFF	TGCGCCAGCAGCTCTGGACTAGCGTGGTTGGGTGAGCAGTTCTTC	.	TRBV5-1	TRBJ2-1	TRBD2
CASTSGTGGAGYGYTF	TGTGCCAGCACTTCCGGGACAGGGGGCGCCGGCTATGGCTACACCTTC	few	TRBV27	TRBJ1-2	TRBD1
CASSYAGVLNNEQFF	TGTGCCAGCAGTTATGCGGGAGTACTGAACAATGAGCAGTTCTTC	few	TRBV6-5	TRBJ2-1	TRBD2
CASSFSSGGREQFF	TGTGCCAGCAGCTTTTCGAGCGGGGGAAGGGAGCAGTTCTTC	.	TRBV5-5	TRBJ2-1	TRBD2
CASSQQSGSSYNEQFF	TGCGCCAGCAGCCAACAGAGCGGGAGCTCCTACAATGAGCAGTTCTTC	.	TRBV4-3	TRBJ2-1	TRBD2
CASSEARGRAGELFF	TGTGCCAGCAGTGAAGCAAGGGGAAGGGCCGGGGAGCTGTTTTTT	.	TRBV6-1	TRBJ2-2	.
CASSLTPTAYEQYF	TGTGCCAGCAGCTTAACGCCGACAGCCTACGAGCAGTACTTC	.	TRBV7-3	TRBJ2-7	.
CASSIGQGRDEKLFF	TGTGCCAGTAGTATCGGACAGGGGCGGGATGAAAAACTGTTTTTT	.	TRBV19	TRBJ1-4	TRBD1